What follows are 11 T cell receptor beta chains derived from one specimen sequenced in a study of cytotoxic CD8 clonotypes in ibrutinib-treated CLL. The table came from immunoSEQ multiplex PCR; TCRdb's copy has only in-frame clones and leaves some out. The table includes 35,000 or so clones, almost 70% detected once. The specimen was PBMCs, collected before ibrutinib treatment. Receptors originate from a human donor with chronic lymphocytic leukemia.

Only a few counts were recorded for this clone. The chain links TRBV6-5 to TRBJ1-1; 8 bases match TRBD1. The CDR3 sequence is 15 residues long. J gave up 0 bases and V 7 bases, and 7 bases lay outside the gene matches. Germline values: CDR1 MNHEY, CDR2 SVGAGI. CDR3 bases: TGTGCCAGCAAGAAACAGGGGGGTGTGAACACTGAAGCTTTCTTT. It encodes CASKKQGGVNTEAFF.

The chain combines TRBV11-2 with TRBJ2-1; D unresolved. This CDR3 is 15 amino acids long. Looked up from germline, CDR1 is SGHAT and CDR2 is FQNNGV. V was pared by 1 base and J by 2 bases, with 9 bases between. This CDR3 reads CASSLVLAPYNEQFF. The CDR3 DNA sequence: TGTGCCAGCAGCTTAGTTTTAGCACCCTACAATGAGCAGTTCTTC.

To note about this clone: In the same sample, other DNA sequences code for this CDR3. The chain combines TRBV6-5 with TRBJ2-7; 9 bases map to TRBD1. Germline V lookup: CDR1 MNHEY, CDR2 SVGAGI. V lost 9 bases, J lost 4 bases, and 4 bases stayed unmatched. The CDR3 is made up of 12 amino acids. The CDR3 spells CASRTGAYEQYF. DNA for the CDR3: TGTGCCAGTAGGACAGGGGCATACGAGCAGTACTTC.

This clone was picked up one time. The chain joins TRBV6-5 to TRBJ2-2, with unresolved D. The length of the CDR3 is 16 residues. V lost 0 bases, J lost 7 bases, and 15 bases lay in between. Germline-derived CDR1 and CDR2 are MNHEY and SVGAGI. The DNA of the CDR3 is TGTGCCAGCAGTTACTCGAGAGCTCGGAGAGACGGGGAGCTGTTTTTT. It is translated as CASSYSRARRDGELFF.

The chain recombines TRBV9 with TRBJ2-7; D is perhaps TRBD1 (6 bases). V lost 1 base to trimming and J lost 3 bases, with 11 bases between them. Per germline, CDR1 SGDLS and CDR2 YYNGEE. CDR3 length: 14 amino acids. The CDR3 reads CASSVRDTDYEQYF. CDR3 DNA sequence: TGTGCCAGCAGCGTAAGGGACACCGACTACGAGCAGTACTTC.

The V and J genes are TRBV5-1 and TRBJ2-3; TRBD2 agrees at 9 bases. In germline, CDR1 is SGHRS, CDR2 YFSETQ. The CDR3 length is 14 residues. J gave up 3 bases and V 2 bases, and 1 base lay outside the gene matches. As DNA, the CDR3 is TGCGCCAGCAGCTTAACTAGCGGGACAGATACGCAGTATTTT. This codes for CASSLTSGTDTQYF. The full variable domain, completed using reference TRBV5-1 and TRBJ2-3, is KAGVTQTPRYLIKTRGQQVTLSCSPISGHRSVSWYQQTPGQGLQFLFEYFSETQRNKGNFPGRFSGRQFSNSRSEMNVSTLELGDSALYLCASSLTSGTDTQYFGPGTRLTVL.

The chain is built from TRBV27 and TRBJ2-3; 13 nucleotides line up with TRBD2. After removal of 5 bases from V and 6 bases from J, the junction contained 5 bases not matched to a gene. The CDR3 spans 15 residues. The germline gives CDR1 MNHEY, CDR2 SMNVEV (reference sequence). CDR3 bases: TGTGCCAGCAGTCTAGGGACTAGCGGGAAGGATACGCAGTATTTT. Translation gives CASSLGTSGKDTQYF.

This clone turned up a few times. This rearrangement joins TRBV28 to TRBJ1-2; D unresolved. Deletions cut 8 bases from V and 2 bases from J, with 12 bases between. Germline assignment: CDR1 MDHEN and CDR2 SYDVKM. This CDR3 comprises 13 residues. The CDR3 sequence is CASGSPANYGYTF. For the CDR3, the DNA is TGTGCCAGCGGCTCCCCAGCGAACTATGGCTACACCTTC.

The rearrangement joins TRBV19 to TRBJ2-3; TRBD1 might be the D (5 bases). Trimming cost V 9 bases and J 10 bases, with 26 bases left between them. The germline V gene encodes CDR1 LNHDA and CDR2 SQIVND (reference sequence). The CDR3 length is 15 residues. CDR3 in amino acids: CASGPLTLLGAAQYF. DNA for the CDR3: TGTGCCAGCGGGCCACTCACTTTACTTGGGGCAGCGCAGTATTTT. The complete variable domain, with remaining parts taken from reference TRBV19 and TRBJ2-3, reads DGGITQSPKYLFRKEGQNVTLSCEQNLNHDAMYWYRQDPGQGLRLIYYSQIVNDFQKGDIAEGYSVSREKKESFPLTVTSAQKNPTAFYLCASGPLTLLGAAQYFGPGTRLTVL.

This chain joins TRBV11-2 and TRBJ2-3; D could derive from TRBD1 or TRBD2 (5 bases each). CDR3 length: 14 residues. V dropped 3 bases and J dropped 4 bases, with 11 bases sitting between them. Germline V gene lookup returns CDR1 SGHAT and CDR2 FQNNGV. Written as DNA, the CDR3 is TGTGCCAGCAGCTTTTGGATGGGGGCAGATACGCAGTATTTT. It specifies CASSFWMGADTQYF.

This clone was seen a handful of times. The V call is TRBV28, the J call TRBJ1-2; TRBD1 agrees at 11 bases. The CDR3 has 17 amino acids. The J segment lost 10 bases and the V segment lost 5 bases, leaving 18 bases of the junction unmatched. CDR1 is MDHEN, CDR2 SYDVKM, per germline. CDR3 in DNA: TGTGCCAGCAGTGTCATCTCCGGGACAGGGGGGGTCAATGCCTACACCTTC. It yields the protein CASSVISGTGGVNAYTF.